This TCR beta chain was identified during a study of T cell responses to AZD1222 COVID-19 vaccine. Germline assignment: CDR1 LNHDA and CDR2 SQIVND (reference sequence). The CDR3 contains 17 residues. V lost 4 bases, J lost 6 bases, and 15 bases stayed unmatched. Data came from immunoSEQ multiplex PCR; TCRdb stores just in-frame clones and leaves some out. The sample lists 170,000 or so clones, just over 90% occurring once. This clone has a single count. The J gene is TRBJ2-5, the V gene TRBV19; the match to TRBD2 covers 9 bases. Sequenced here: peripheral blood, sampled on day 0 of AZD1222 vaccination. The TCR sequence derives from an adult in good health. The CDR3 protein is CASSTKAPGLAMKTQYF. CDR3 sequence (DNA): TGTGCCAGTAGTACAAAGGCCCCGGGACTAGCTATGAAGACCCAGTACTTC. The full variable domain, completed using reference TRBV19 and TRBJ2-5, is DGGITQSPKYLFRKEGQNVTLSCEQNLNHDAMYWYRQDPGQGLRLIYYSQIVNDFQKGDIAEGYSVSREKKESFPLTVTSAQKNPTAFYLCASSTKAPGLAMKTQYFGPGTRLLVL.